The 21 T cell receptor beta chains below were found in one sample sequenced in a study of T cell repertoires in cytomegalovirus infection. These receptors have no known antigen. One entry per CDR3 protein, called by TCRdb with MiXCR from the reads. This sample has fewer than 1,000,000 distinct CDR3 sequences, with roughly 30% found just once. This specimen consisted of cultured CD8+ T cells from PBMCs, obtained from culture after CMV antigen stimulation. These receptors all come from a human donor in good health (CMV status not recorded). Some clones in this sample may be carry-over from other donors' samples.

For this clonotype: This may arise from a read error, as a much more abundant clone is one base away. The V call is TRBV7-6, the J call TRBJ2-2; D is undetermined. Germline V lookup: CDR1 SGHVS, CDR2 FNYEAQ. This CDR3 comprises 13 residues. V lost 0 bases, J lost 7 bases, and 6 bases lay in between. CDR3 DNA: TGTGCCAGCAGCTTAGCGGCGAACGGGGAGCTGTTTTTT. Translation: CASSLAANGELFF.

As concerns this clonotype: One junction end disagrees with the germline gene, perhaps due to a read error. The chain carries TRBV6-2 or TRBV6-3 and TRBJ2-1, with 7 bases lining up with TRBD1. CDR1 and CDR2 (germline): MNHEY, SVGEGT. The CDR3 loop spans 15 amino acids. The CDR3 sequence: CASRSPGTAYNVQFF. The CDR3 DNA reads TGTGCCAGCCGATCCCCCGGGACAGCTTACAATGTGCAGTTCTTC.

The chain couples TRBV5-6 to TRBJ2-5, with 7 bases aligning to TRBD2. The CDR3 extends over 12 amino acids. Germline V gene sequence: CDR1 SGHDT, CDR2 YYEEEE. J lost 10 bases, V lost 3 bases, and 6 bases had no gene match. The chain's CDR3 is CASSSGLGYQYF. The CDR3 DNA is TGTGCCAGCAGCTCCGGACTAGGCTACCAGTACTTC.

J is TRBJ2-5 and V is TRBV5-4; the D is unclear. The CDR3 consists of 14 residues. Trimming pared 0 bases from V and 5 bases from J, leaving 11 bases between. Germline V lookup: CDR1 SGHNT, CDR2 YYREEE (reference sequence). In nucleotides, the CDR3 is TGTGCCAGCAGCTTGGACCATTCCTCGGAGACCCAGTACTTC. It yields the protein CASSLDHSSETQYF.

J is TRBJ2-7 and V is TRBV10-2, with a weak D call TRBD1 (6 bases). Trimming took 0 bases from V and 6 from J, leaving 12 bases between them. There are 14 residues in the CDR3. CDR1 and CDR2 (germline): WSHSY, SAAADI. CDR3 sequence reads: CASSESPGAREQYF. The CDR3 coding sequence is TGCGCCAGCAGTGAGTCACCAGGGGCCCGCGAGCAGTACTTC.

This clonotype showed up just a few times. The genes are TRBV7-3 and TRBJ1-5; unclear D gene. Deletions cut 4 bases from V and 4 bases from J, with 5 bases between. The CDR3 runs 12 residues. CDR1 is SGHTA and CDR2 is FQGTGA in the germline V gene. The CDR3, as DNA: TGTGCCAGCAGCTCGATGAATCAGCCCCAGCATTTT. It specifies CASSSMNQPQHF. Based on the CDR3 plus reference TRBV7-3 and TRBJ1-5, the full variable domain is GAGVSQTPSNKVTEKGKYVELRCDPISGHTALYWYRQSLGQGPEFLIYFQGTGAADDSGLPNDRFFAVRPEGSVSTLKIQRTERGDSAVYLCASSSMNQPQHFGDGTRLSIL.

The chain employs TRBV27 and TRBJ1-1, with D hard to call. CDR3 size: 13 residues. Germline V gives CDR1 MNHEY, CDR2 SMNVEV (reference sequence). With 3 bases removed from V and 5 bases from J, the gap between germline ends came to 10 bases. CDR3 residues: CASSFGSVTEAFF. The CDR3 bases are TGTGCCAGCAGTTTCGGCTCGGTGACTGAAGCTTTCTTT.

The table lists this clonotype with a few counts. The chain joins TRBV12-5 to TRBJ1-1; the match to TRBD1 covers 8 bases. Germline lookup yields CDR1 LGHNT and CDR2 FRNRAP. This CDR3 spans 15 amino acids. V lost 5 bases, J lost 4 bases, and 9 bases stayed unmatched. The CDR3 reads CASGAPTGDSTEAFF. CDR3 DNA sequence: TGTGCTAGTGGTGCCCCGACAGGGGATAGCACTGAAGCTTTCTTT.

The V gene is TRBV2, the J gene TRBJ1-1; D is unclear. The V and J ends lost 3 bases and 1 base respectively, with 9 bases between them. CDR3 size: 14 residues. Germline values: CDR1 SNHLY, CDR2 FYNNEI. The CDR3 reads CASSEGWRNTEAFF. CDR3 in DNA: TGTGCCAGCAGTGAGGGTTGGCGGAACACTGAAGCTTTCTTT.

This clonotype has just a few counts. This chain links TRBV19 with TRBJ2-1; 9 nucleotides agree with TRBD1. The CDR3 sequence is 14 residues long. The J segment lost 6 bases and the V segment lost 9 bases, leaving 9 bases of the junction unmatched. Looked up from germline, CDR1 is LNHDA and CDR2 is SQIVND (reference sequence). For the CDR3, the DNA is TGTGCCAGCTCGTATGGACAGGGGTTCAATGAGCAGTTCTTC. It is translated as CASSYGQGFNEQFF.

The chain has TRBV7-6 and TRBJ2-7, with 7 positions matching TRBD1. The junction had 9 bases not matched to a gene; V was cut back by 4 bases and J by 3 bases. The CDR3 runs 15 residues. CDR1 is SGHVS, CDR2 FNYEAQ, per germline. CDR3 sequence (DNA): TGTGCCAGCAGCTCCAGTACGGGACAGTTCTACGAGCAGTACGTC. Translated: CASSSSTGQFYEQYV.

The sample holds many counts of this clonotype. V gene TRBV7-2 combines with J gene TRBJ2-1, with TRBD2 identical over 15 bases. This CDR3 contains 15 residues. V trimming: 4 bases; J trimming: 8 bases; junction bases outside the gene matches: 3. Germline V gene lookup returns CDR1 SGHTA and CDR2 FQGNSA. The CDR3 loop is CASSWTSGGADEQFF. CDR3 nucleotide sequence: TGTGCCAGCAGCTGGACTAGCGGGGGGGCCGATGAGCAGTTCTTC.

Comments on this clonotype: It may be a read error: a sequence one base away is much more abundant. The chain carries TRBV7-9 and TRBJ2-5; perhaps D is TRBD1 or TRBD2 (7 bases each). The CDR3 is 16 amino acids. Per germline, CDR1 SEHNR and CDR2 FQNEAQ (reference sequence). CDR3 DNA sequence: TGTGCCAGCAGCCCCTGGGGAGGGGGCGATCGAGAGACCCGGTACTTC. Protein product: CASSPWGGGDRETRYF.

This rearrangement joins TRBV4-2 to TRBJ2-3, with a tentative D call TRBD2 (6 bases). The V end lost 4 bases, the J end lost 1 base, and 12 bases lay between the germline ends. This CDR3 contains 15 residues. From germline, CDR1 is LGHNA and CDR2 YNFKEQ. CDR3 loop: CASSLQEGGTDTQYF. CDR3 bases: TGTGCCAGCAGCCTACAGGAGGGAGGCACAGATACGCAGTATTTT.

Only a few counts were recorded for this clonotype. The CDR3 reads CASSQGLLPTDTQYF. The DNA of the CDR3 is TGTGCCAGCAGCCAGGGCCTACTTCCCACAGATACGCAGTATTTT. V gene TRBV6-5 combines with J gene TRBJ2-3; TRBD1 might be the D (5 bases). Germline CDR1 reads MNHEY; CDR2 reads SVGAGI. V was cut by 6 bases and J by 2 bases, with 15 bases left in between. This CDR3 is built from 15 residues.

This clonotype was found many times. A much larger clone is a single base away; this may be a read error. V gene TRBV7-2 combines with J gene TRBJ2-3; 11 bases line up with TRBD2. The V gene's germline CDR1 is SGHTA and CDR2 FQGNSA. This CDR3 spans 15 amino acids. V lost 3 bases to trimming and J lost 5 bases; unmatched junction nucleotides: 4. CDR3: CASSFSGGAGDTQYF. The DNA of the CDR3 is TGTGCCAGCAGCTTTAGCGGGGGGGCGGGAGATACGCAGTATTTT.

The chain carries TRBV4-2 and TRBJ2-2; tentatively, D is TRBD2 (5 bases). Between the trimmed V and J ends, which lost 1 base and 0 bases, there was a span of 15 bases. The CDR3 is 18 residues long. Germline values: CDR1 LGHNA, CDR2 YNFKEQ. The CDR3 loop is CASSQGRPTRANTGELFF. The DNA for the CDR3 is TGTGCCAGCAGCCAAGGCCGGCCCACGCGGGCGAACACCGGGGAGCTGTTTTTT.

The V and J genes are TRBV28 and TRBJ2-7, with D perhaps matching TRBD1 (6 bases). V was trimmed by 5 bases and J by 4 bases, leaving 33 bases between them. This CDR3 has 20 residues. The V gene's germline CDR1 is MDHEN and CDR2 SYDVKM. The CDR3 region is CASSPNRRGPQYYVLYEQYF. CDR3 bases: TGTGCCAGCAGTCCAAACCGCAGGGGACCTCAATACTACGTCCTTTACGAGCAGTACTTC.

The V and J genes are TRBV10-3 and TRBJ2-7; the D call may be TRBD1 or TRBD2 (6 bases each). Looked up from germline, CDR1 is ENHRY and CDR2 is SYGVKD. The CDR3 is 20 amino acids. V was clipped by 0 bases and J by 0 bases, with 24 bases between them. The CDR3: CAISESGRGPSRNPSYEQYV. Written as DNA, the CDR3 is TGTGCCATCAGTGAGTCGGGCCGGGGGCCCTCCCGGAACCCCTCCTACGAGCAGTACGTC.

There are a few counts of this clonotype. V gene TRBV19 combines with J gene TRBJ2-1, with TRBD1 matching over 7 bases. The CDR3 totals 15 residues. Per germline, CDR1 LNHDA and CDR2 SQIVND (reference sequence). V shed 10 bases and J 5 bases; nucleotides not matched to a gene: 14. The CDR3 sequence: CATYDLTGPNNEQFF. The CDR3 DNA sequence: TGTGCCACCTACGATTTGACAGGGCCGAACAATGAGCAGTTCTTC.

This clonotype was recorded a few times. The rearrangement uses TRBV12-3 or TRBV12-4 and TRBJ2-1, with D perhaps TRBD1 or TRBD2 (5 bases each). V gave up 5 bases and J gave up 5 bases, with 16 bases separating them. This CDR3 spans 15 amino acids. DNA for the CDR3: TGTGCCAGCAGTACCCCCGGGGACCAAAACAATGAGCAGTTCTTC. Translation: CASSTPGDQNNEQFF.